Here is one T cell receptor (beta chain) with its context. The sample comes from a study of blood T cell repertoires in COVID-19. Study at large: Sites in the United States, Italy and Spain provided acute and convalescent COVID-19 samples. Sample material is recorded as cDNA or gDNA derived from T cells, B-cell-depleted T cells, or PBMCs.

In the original analysis: Amplification of reference gene primers provided the estimated nucleated cell counts. Profiling relied on immunoSEQ multiplex PCR, and the TCRdb table lists in-frame clones only, not all of them. From that table come the V and J calls and clone size; the DNA was used to work out D and trimming. The table records roughly 280,000 clones, 75% to 90% of them present only once. Trimming removed 9 bases at V and 4 bases at J, with 15 bases between. CDR3 length equals 14 residues. Per germline, CDR1 LNHDA and CDR2 SQIVND (reference sequence). The sequence was collected from a man aged 30 to 39 with active or convalescent COVID-19. Source material: peripheral blood. The chain combines TRBV19 with TRBJ2-2; D gene uncertain. CDR3 nucleotide sequence: TGTGCCAGCAACCCCGACACCCTCACCGGGGAGCTGTTTTTT. The encoded protein is CASNPDTLTGELFF.